These 24 T cell receptor beta chains share one sample of origin, sequenced in a study of blood T cell repertoires in COVID-19 (dated by TCRdb to 2020 to 2021). Receptors were amplified or captured by the immunoSEQ multiplex PCR assay. TCRdb mirrors the immuneACCESS table, restricted to in-frame sequences. Some clones are absent from its copies; in checked studies, under half trace to an unresolved V gene, and the reason for the others is unknown. The table for this sample lists 300,000 to 450,000 clones; about 90% of them were counted only once. The ten biggest clones cover approximately 0.97% of the sample. Source material: PBMCs or T cells enriched from blood (not recorded which). The receptors were sampled from a woman younger than 45 who had been exposed to COVID-19.

Turning to this clone: The junction departs from the called germline gene at one end, perhaps through a read error. DNA for the CDR3: TGTGCCAGCAGAGAAGGGGGCCCCAATCAGCCCCAGCATTTT. Amino acids: CASREGGPNQPQHF. V is TRBV2 and J is TRBJ1-5; the match to TRBD1 covers 7 bases. CDR1 and CDR2 (germline): SNHLY, FYNNEI. The CDR3 covers 14 residues.

This rearrangement joins TRBV7-3 to TRBJ1-1; D might be TRBD1 (5 bases). The CDR3 length is 15 residues. Trimming took off 5 bases at V and 1 base at J, with 14 bases between the two ends. The V gene's germline CDR1 is SGHTA and CDR2 FQGTGA. DNA of the CDR3: TGTGCCAGCAGCCCCCCCTCCAGGGCGAACACTGAAGCTTTCTTT. It codes for CASSPPSRANTEAFF.

The chain links TRBV3-1 (or the pseudogene TRBV3-2) to TRBJ2-1; TRBD2 is a possible D gene (6 bases). From germline, CDR1 is LGHDT and CDR2 YNNKEL (reference sequence). The CDR3 has 15 amino acids. V dropped 4 bases and J dropped 2 bases, with 12 bases sitting between them. CDR3 nucleotides: TGTGCCAGCAGCCTCACTAGCTTCCCCTACAATGAGCAGTTCTTC. Translation: CASSLTSFPYNEQFF.

This clone has just one count. DNA of the CDR3: TGTGCCAGCACCCCTAGCGGGAGTTGGGAGACCCAGTACTTC. This gives the protein CASTPSGSWETQYF. This chain uses TRBV6-5 with TRBJ2-5; 10 bases map to TRBD2. This CDR3 has 14 residues. The V gene end was trimmed by 7 bases and the J gene end by 5 bases; junction bases not matched to a gene: 7. Germline lookup yields CDR1 MNHEY and CDR2 SVGAGI.

The V gene is TRBV4-1, the J gene TRBJ2-5; the D gene is possibly TRBD1 (5 bases). CDR3 size: 15 residues. The germline V gene has CDR1 MGHRA and CDR2 YSYEKL. Trimming removed 5 bases at V and 0 bases at J, with 13 bases between. In DNA, the CDR3 is TGCGCCAGCAGCGAAAATCCAGGGAACCAAGAGACCCAGTACTTC. Amino acids: CASSENPGNQETQYF.

The chain employs TRBV7-2 and TRBJ1-5, with 11 bases matching TRBD1. Germline-derived CDR1 and CDR2 are SGHTA and FQGNSA. The CDR3 runs to 15 residues. Unmatched junction bases numbered 2, after V lost 5 bases and J lost 2 bases. The CDR3 coding sequence is TGTGCCAGCAGCCAGGGACAGGGGGGCAATCAGCCCCAGCATTTT. This codes for CASSQGQGGNQPQHF.

The rearrangement links TRBV28 to TRBJ2-7; unclear D gene. The CDR3 covers 16 residues. Trimming took off 3 bases at V and 2 bases at J, with 17 bases between the two ends. Germline assignment: CDR1 MDHEN and CDR2 SYDVKM. CDR3 sequence: CASSFGPRTMTYEQYF. The CDR3 DNA follows: TGTGCCAGCAGTTTTGGTCCGCGAACTATGACCTACGAGCAGTACTTC.

The V gene is TRBV7-9, the J gene TRBJ2-7; weak D call: TRBD1 (6 bases). From germline, CDR1 is SEHNR and CDR2 FQNEAQ (reference sequence). Deletions cut 6 bases from V and 10 bases from J, with 13 bases between. The CDR3 extends over 11 amino acids. DNA of the CDR3: TGTGCCAGCAGTTACTCCGGGACACAGTACTTC. Protein: CASSYSGTQYF.

The chain carries TRBV7-9 and TRBJ2-7; 8 positions agree with TRBD1. CDR3 length equals 15 residues. The germline CDR1 and CDR2 sequences are SEHNR and FQNEAQ (reference sequence). Trimming cost V 0 bases and J 3 bases; bases outside gene matches: 4. In DNA form, the CDR3 reads TGTGCCAGCAGCTTAGCGACAGGGGCGGGCTACGAGCAGTACTTC. This translates into CASSLATGAGYEQYF.

The chain has TRBV7-3 and TRBJ2-1, with 7 bases that match TRBD2. The CDR3 spans 14 residues. The V gene's germline CDR1 is SGHTA and CDR2 FQGTGA. After removal of 3 bases from V and 9 bases from J, the junction contained 8 bases not matched to a gene. The CDR3 region is CASSLGGSTSEQFF. CDR3 DNA: TGTGCCAGCAGCTTGGGCGGGAGCACGAGTGAGCAGTTCTTC.

The chain combines TRBV5-1 with TRBJ2-1, with 11 bases matching TRBD2. Germline assignment: CDR1 SGHRS and CDR2 YFSETQ. This CDR3 is 16 amino acids long. After removal of 4 bases from V and 8 bases from J, the junction contained 11 bases not matched to a gene. Here the CDR3 DNA reads TGCGCCAGCAGCGCAATAGCGGGAGGGCTTACGTATGAGCAGTTCTTC. Translation gives CASSAIAGGLTYEQFF.

The chain recombines TRBV5-1 with TRBJ2-6; 8 positions match TRBD2. This CDR3 region has 18 residues. Per germline, CDR1 SGHRS and CDR2 YFSETQ. Trimming took 0 bases from V and 0 from J; bases not matched to a gene: 5. The CDR3 protein is CASSLVLAGSSGANVLTF. The CDR3 DNA reads TGCGCCAGCAGCTTGGTCCTAGCGGGTTCCTCTGGGGCCAACGTCCTGACTTTC.

This rearrangement joins TRBV10-3 to TRBJ1-1; D is ambiguous. The CDR3 consists of 13 residues. Germline CDR1 reads ENHRY; CDR2 reads SYGVKD. V was pared by 6 bases and J by 1 base, with 9 bases between. CDR3 amino acids: CAISKTQNTEAFF. The CDR3 DNA follows: TGTGCCATCAGCAAGACACAGAACACTGAAGCTTTCTTT.

The CDR3 spells CASSQAAGWAGELFF. The DNA of the CDR3 is TGCGCCAGCAGCCAAGCGGCAGGGTGGGCCGGGGAGCTGTTTTTT. The chain has TRBV4-1 and TRBJ2-2; perhaps TRBD1 as D (5 bases). Germline-derived CDR1 and CDR2 are MGHRA and YSYEKL. V was cut by 1 base and J by 6 bases, with 12 bases left in between. CDR3 length: 15 residues.

The chain links TRBV5-1 to TRBJ1-1, with 10 bases aligning to TRBD1. Germline V lookup: CDR1 SGHRS, CDR2 YFSETQ. The CDR3 sequence is 15 residues long. After removal of 4 bases from V and 0 bases from J, the junction contained 3 bases not matched to a gene. CDR3 amino acids: CASSQGTGVNTEAFF. CDR3 DNA sequence: TGCGCCAGCAGCCAAGGGACAGGGGTGAACACTGAAGCTTTCTTT.

The chain joins TRBV27 to TRBJ2-4, with D possibly matching TRBD2 (5 bases). The germline V and J ends were trimmed by 8 bases and 8 bases, with 13 bases remaining between them. The CDR3 sequence is 12 residues long. Germline-derived CDR1 and CDR2 are MNHEY and SMNVEV (reference sequence). CDR3 nucleotide sequence: TGTGCCAGCGGCGCATGGGGAGACATTCAGTACTTC. Protein: CASGAWGDIQYF.

The CDR3 DNA is TGCGCCAGCAGCTTGGTTGCTAGCGGGAGTAAGACCCAGTACTTC. Translating it yields CASSLVASGSKTQYF. The chain combines TRBV5-1 with TRBJ2-5; 10 bases line up with TRBD2. This CDR3 is 15 amino acids long. The V and J ends lost 0 bases and 6 bases, in that order; junction bases with no gene match: 5. The germline gives CDR1 SGHRS, CDR2 YFSETQ. The full variable domain, in which reference TRBV5-1 and TRBJ2-5 provide the parts outside the CDR3, is KAGVTQTPRYLIKTRGQQVTLSCSPISGHRSVSWYQQTPGQGLQFLFEYFSETQRNKGNFPGRFSGRQFSNSRSEMNVSTLELGDSALYLCASSLVASGSKTQYFGPGTRLLVL.

This clone was seen once. This chain links TRBV7-8 with TRBJ1-1; 9 nucleotides match TRBD1. Germline CDR1 and CDR2: SGHVS and FQNEAQ. This CDR3 is built from 15 residues. The V segment lost 8 bases and the J segment 3 bases; nucleotides outside the gene matches: 10. The CDR3 here is CASRSRRDRDTEAFF. Written as DNA, the CDR3 is TGTGCCAGCCGATCCCGGCGGGACAGGGACACTGAAGCTTTCTTT.

The V and J genes are TRBV11-3 and TRBJ2-2, with 12 bases matching TRBD2. Germline values: CDR1 SGHNT, CDR2 YENEEA. The V gene end was trimmed by 5 bases and the J gene end by 3 bases; junction bases not matched to a gene: 10. The CDR3 runs to 18 residues. This CDR3 is CASSIIPSGRAYTGELFF. The CDR3 nucleotides are TGTGCCAGCAGCATCATCCCTAGCGGGAGGGCTTACACCGGGGAGCTGTTTTTT.

This clone was detected once. The rearrangement links TRBV28 to TRBJ2-7; possibly TRBD2 for D (5 bases). Germline V gene sequence: CDR1 MDHEN, CDR2 SYDVKM. The length of the CDR3 is 13 residues. V lost 7 bases, J lost 0 bases, and 10 bases lay in between. The CDR3 region has the DNA TGTGCCAGCACGGCGGGCGTCTCCTACGAGCAGTACTTC. This gives the protein CASTAGVSYEQYF.

The chain links TRBV2 to TRBJ1-5; 8 nucleotides agree with TRBD1. V lost 6 bases to trimming and J lost 1 base; unmatched junction nucleotides: 5. CDR1 is SNHLY, CDR2 FYNNEI, per germline. The CDR3 totals 15 residues. The CDR3 sequence: CASSRTGRSNQPQHF. In nucleotides, the CDR3 is TGTGCCAGCAGCCGGACAGGGAGGAGCAATCAGCCCCAGCATTTT.

The V and J genes are TRBV7-3 and TRBJ2-1, with 7 bases identical to TRBD1. J lost 4 bases, V lost 5 bases, and 8 bases had no gene match. The CDR3 has 15 amino acids. The V gene's germline CDR1 is SGHTA and CDR2 FQGTGA. CDR3 DNA: TGTGCCAGCAGCCTCGGGACAGCCCCGTACAATGAGCAGTTCTTC. This gives the protein CASSLGTAPYNEQFF.

The gene calls are TRBV12-3 or TRBV12-4 and TRBJ1-1; no firm D call. The CDR3 consists of 13 residues. Trimming took off 6 bases at V and 4 bases at J, with 12 bases between the two ends. Here the CDR3 reads CASSTDLATEAFF. The CDR3 nucleotides are TGTGCCAGCAGCACGGACCTAGCCACTGAAGCTTTCTTT.

The CDR3 loop reads CASSSDQIPGLGSYNEQFF. Written as DNA, the CDR3 is TGTGCCAGTAGTAGTGACCAGATTCCGGGACTAGGATCCTACAATGAGCAGTTCTTC. The chain has TRBV19 and TRBJ2-1; 8 positions agree with TRBD2. The germline CDR1 and CDR2 sequences are LNHDA and SQIVND (reference sequence). Germline trimming cut 4 bases from V and 1 base from J; bases unmatched to any gene: 15. The CDR3 contains 19 residues.